This TCR beta chain derives from a study of shared clonotypes between healthy human individuals. Findings and limits, study-wide: Sequencing depth was expected to affect clonotype sharing among donors. With few donors, the genetic and exposure-history diversity represented was limited.

Naive CD8 cells comprised CD45RO-negative, CCR7-positively selected cells, excluding terminally differentiated effector memory CD45RA+ cells. Comment on this clone: Its antigen is as yet unknown.

Assay: immunoSEQ multiplex PCR; the TCRdb copy retains only in-frame clones and omits some. The repertoire includes roughly 590,000 clones, around 95% of them detected once, and 0.095% to 0.12% sits in the top ten. The sequenced material came from naive CD8+ T cells sorted from blood. This sequence was found in a woman in her thirties in good health.

CDR3 in amino acids: CSVRETEAFF. CDR3 DNA sequence: TGCAGCGTGAGGGAGACTGAAGCTTTCTTT. J is TRBJ1-1 and V is TRBV29-1; no clear D. Trimming stripped 6 bases from V and 5 bases from J, with 7 bases between. CDR3 length equals 10 residues. Germline V gene data show CDR1 as SQVTM and CDR2 as ANQGSEA. Full variable domain (remainder filled in from reference TRBV29-1 and TRBJ1-1): SAVISQKPSRDICQRGTSLTIQCQVDSQVTMMFWYRQQPGQSLTLIATANQGSEATYESGFVIDKFPISRPNLTFSTLTVSNMSPEDSSIYLCSVRETEAFFGQGTRLTVV.